Each of the 11 T cell receptor beta chains below was sequenced from the same sample in a study of blood T cell repertoires in COVID-19. The method was immunoSEQ multiplex PCR; TCRdb's version includes in-frame clones alone and lacks a portion of them. The sample lists about 220,000 clones, approximately 82% seen once, with approximately 10% in the top ten. Sequenced input: peripheral blood. All receptors derive from a man aged 50 to 59 with active or convalescent COVID-19.

This clone came up a few times. The chain combines TRBV5-6 with TRBJ1-2; maybe TRBD1 (6 bases). Germline lookup yields CDR1 SGHDT and CDR2 YYEEEE. Trimming took off 3 bases at V and 4 bases at J, with 16 bases between the two ends. The CDR3 loop spans 15 amino acids. Here the CDR3 reads CASSSPPTGLYGYTF. CDR3 in DNA: TGTGCCAGCAGCTCCCCCCCGACAGGCCTCTATGGCTACACCTTC.

This clone showed up just once. This chain links TRBV28 with TRBJ2-5, with 13 bases matching TRBD2. V was clipped by 6 bases and J by 3 bases; unmatched bases: 4. CDR1 and CDR2 from the germline V gene are MDHEN and SYDVKM. The CDR3 sequence is 15 residues long. CDR3 nucleotides: TGTGCCAGCAGCTCAGGACTAGCGGGAGAAGAGACCCAGTACTTC. Amino acids: CASSSGLAGEETQYF.

V usage is TRBV7-9 and J usage is TRBJ1-1; 9 bases fit TRBD1. After removal of 4 bases from V and 5 bases from J, the junction contained 8 bases not matched to a gene. Germline-derived CDR1 and CDR2 are SEHNR and FQNEAQ (reference sequence). The CDR3 extends over 15 amino acids. The CDR3 nucleotides read TGTGCCAGCAGCTCCGGATGGACAGGGGTGACTGAAGCTTTCTTT. It is translated as CASSSGWTGVTEAFF.

The rearrangement uses TRBV6-4 and TRBJ2-1, with TRBD2 as a possible D gene (6 bases). From germline, CDR1 is MRHNA and CDR2 SNTAGT. Trimming took 2 bases from V and 8 from J, leaving 10 bases between them. The CDR3 is 13 residues long. CDR3 sequence: CASSDAWGDEQFF. The CDR3 coding sequence is TGTGCCAGCAGTGACGCCTGGGGGGATGAGCAGTTCTTC.

The chain is built from TRBV19 and TRBJ2-5, with a possible D match to TRBD2 (6 bases). The V end lost 3 bases, the J end lost 1 base, and 9 bases lay between the germline ends. The CDR3 sequence is 14 residues long. Germline V CDR1 and CDR2: LNHDA, SQIVND (reference sequence). The CDR3: CASSIRGTQETQYF. The CDR3 bases are TGTGCCAGTAGTATCCGGGGGACCCAAGAGACCCAGTACTTC.

The count of this clone is one. The rearrangement links TRBV11-2 to TRBJ2-5; 10 nucleotides line up with TRBD2. Trimming cost V 8 bases and J 5 bases; bases outside gene matches: 11. Germline V gene data show CDR1 as SGHAT and CDR2 as FQNNGV. The CDR3 loop spans 15 amino acids. CDR3 loop: CASSNSGGLRETQYF. The CDR3 coding sequence is TGTGCCAGCTCTAATAGCGGGGGGCTCCGGGAGACCCAGTACTTC.

The CDR3 region has the DNA TGTGCCAGCAGCTTCGGACAGACCTTGTACGAGCAGTACGTC. It translates to CASSFGQTLYEQYV. The V call is TRBV5-4, the J call TRBJ2-7, with D perhaps TRBD1 (6 bases). Germline V gene sequence: CDR1 SGHNT, CDR2 YYREEE (reference sequence). The germline V and J ends were trimmed by 2 bases and 4 bases, with 13 bases remaining between them. This CDR3 has 14 residues.

This chain links TRBV13 with TRBJ2-7; no clear D. In germline, CDR1 is PRHDT, CDR2 FYEKMQ (reference sequence). Trimming left V 0 bases short and J 3 bases short, with 9 bases between. The length of the CDR3 is 14 residues. The CDR3, as DNA: TGTGCCAGCAGCTTAGGGACATCCAACTACGAGCAGTACTTC. Protein: CASSLGTSNYEQYF.

The rearrangement joins TRBV6-2 or TRBV6-3 to TRBJ1-2; D remains unclear. The CDR3 covers 13 residues. Germline-derived CDR1 and CDR2 are MNHEY and SVGEGT. V was cut by 0 bases and J by 3 bases, with 5 bases left in between. As DNA, the CDR3 is TGTGCCAGCAGTTACTCCTCCTACTATGGCTACACCTTC. Translated: CASSYSSYYGYTF.

CDR3 nucleotides: TGCGCCAGCAGCCTCTTGACAGGAAAAGAGACCCAGTACTTC. Its translation is CASSLLTGKETQYF. The rearrangement uses TRBV5-1 and TRBJ2-5; D may be TRBD1 (6 bases). Trimming removed 4 bases at V and 3 bases at J, with 13 bases between. Germline CDR1 and CDR2: SGHRS and YFSETQ. This CDR3 has 14 residues.

The rearrangement joins TRBV19 to TRBJ2-3; D gene ambiguous. Germline CDR1 reads LNHDA; CDR2 reads SQIVND (reference sequence). The CDR3 spans 16 residues. Trimming removed 6 bases from V and 5 bases from J, with 21 bases in between. Written as DNA, the CDR3 is TGTGCCAGTAGCCCTAACACCCTCTCAGGCAGAGATACGCAGTATTTT. Protein: CASSPNTLSGRDTQYF.